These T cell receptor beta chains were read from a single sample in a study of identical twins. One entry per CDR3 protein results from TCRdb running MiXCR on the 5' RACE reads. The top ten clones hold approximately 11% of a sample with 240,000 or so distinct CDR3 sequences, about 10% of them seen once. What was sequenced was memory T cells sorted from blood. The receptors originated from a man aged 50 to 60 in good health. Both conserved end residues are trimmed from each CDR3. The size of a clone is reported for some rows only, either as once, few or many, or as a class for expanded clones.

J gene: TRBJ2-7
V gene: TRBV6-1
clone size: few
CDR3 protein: ASSPGFLGEQY

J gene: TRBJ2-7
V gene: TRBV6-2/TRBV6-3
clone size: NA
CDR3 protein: ASSRAPAQAYEQY

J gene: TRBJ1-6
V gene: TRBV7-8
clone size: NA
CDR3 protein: TSSRNAGLLYNSPLH

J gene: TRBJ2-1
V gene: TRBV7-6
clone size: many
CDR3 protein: ASSLAAGGPNEQF

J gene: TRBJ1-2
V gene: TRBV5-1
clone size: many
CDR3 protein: ASSLGAAFYGYT

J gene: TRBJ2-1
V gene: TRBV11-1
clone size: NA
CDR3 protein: ASSRDSLTSYNEQF

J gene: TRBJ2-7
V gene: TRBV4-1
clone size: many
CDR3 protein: ASSLGTGAYEQY

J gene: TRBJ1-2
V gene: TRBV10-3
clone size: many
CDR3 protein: AISEPGSGIGYT

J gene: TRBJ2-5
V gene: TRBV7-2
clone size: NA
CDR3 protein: ASSRWGTQY

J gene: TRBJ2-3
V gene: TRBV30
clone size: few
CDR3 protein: AWTRMTDTQY

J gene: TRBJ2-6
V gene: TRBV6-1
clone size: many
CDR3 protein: ASSRGSSGANVLT

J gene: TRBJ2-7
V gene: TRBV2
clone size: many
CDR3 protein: ASSGAYEQY

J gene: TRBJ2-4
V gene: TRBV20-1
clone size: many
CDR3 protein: SARNGTSGRDIQY

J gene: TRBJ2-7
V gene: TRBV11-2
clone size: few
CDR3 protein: ASSLRAGAYEQY

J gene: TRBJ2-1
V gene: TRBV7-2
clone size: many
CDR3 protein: ASSSTSTGDEQF

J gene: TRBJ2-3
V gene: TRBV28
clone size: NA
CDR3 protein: ASSPSLGYATQY

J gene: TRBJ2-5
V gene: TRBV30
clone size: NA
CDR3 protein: AWSHTTGGETQY

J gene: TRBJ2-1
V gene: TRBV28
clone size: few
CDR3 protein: ASSPAGSGVHNEQF

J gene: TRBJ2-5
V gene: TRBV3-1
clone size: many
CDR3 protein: ASSLSVLASSETQY

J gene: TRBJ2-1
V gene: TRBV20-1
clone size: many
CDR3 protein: SARVGAPINEQF

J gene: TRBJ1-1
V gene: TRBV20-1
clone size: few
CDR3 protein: SAFAPSATEAF

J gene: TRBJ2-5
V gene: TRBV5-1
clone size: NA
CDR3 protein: ASSPGQAPETQY

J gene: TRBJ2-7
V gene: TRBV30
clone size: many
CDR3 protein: AWGGQGAYEQY

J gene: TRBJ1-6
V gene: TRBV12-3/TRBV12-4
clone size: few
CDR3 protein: ASSSGGGNSPLH

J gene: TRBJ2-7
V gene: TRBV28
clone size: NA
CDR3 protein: ASGLASEQY

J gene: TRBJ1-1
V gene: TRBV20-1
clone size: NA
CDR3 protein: SAVRGGTEAF

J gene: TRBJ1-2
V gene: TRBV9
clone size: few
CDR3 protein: ASSPLVGNYGYT

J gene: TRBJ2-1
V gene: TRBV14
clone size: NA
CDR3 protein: ASRRGSKEIVNEQF

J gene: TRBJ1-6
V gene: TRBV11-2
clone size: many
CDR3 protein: ASSLTQNNSPLH

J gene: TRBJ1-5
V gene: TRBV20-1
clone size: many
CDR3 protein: SARVFAGADQPQH

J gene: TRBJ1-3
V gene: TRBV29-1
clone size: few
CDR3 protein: SACVSLGNTIY